This T cell receptor beta chain is drawn from a study of OX40 agonist ivuxolimab in advanced cancers. The table came from immunoSEQ multiplex PCR; TCRdb's copy has only in-frame clones and leaves some out. Altogether roughly 93,000 clones are present, less than 85% being singletons, with the ten largest covering around 5.8%. Study findings and constraints: On average, CD8+ T cells showed a greater number of expanded clones than CD4+.

On this clone: The antigen is undetermined.

Unmatched junction bases numbered 13, after V lost 4 bases and J lost 3 bases. Germline CDR1 SGHKS, CDR2 YYEKEE (reference sequence). The CDR3 is 16 residues long. The sequence was collected from an adult with an advanced solid tumor such as melanoma, head and neck, liver or kidney cancer. This sequence joins TRBV5-5 and TRBJ2-7; 7 bases map to TRBD1. This specimen consisted of CD4+ or CD8+ T cells sorted from blood, obtained in a trial of the OX40 agonist ivuxolimab. DNA for the CDR3: TGTGCCAGCAGCCTAACAGAGGGTCGGGACAGCTACGAGCAGTACTTC. Protein: CASSLTEGRDSYEQYF.